This entry lists 24 T cell receptor beta chains sequenced from one sample in a study of CD4+ T cells in melanoma. TCRdb keeps only in-frame clones here, not all; method: immunoSEQ multiplex PCR. The sample shows some 150,000 clones, approximately 91% of them seen only once. The receptors were gathered from a human donor with melanoma.

The CDR3 bases are TGTGCCATCAGTGAGGTGGTGCAGGACTACGAGCAGTACTTC. Translated, it gives CAISEVVQDYEQYF. J is TRBJ2-7 and V is TRBV10-3; D unresolved. V was pared by 2 bases and J by 3 bases, with 11 bases between. CDR1 ENHRY and CDR2 SYGVKD come from the germline V gene. CDR3 length: 14 amino acids.

The rearrangement links TRBV19 to TRBJ1-6; D gene uncertain. The germline gives CDR1 LNHDA, CDR2 SQIVND (reference sequence). The V and J ends lost 4 bases and 7 bases respectively, with 11 bases between them. The CDR3 is 14 residues long. CDR3 sequence: CASSRSVRNSPLHF. In DNA, the CDR3 is TGTGCCAGTAGTAGGTCGGTCAGAAATTCACCCCTCCACTTT. The variable domain in full, completed from reference TRBV19 and TRBJ1-6, reads DGGITQSPKYLFRKEGQNVTLSCEQNLNHDAMYWYRQDPGQGLRLIYYSQIVNDFQKGDIAEGYSVSREKKESFPLTVTSAQKNPTAFYLCASSRSVRNSPLHFGNGTRLTVT.

This sequence joins TRBV4-1 and TRBJ2-3; tentatively, D is TRBD1 (5 bases). The germline V gene has CDR1 MGHRA and CDR2 YSYEKL. V was shortened by 0 bases and J by 4 bases, with 17 bases between the two germline ends. This CDR3 is built from 17 residues. The CDR3 loop is CASSQDPGLKGADTQYF. CDR3 bases: TGCGCCAGCAGCCAAGATCCGGGTCTAAAAGGGGCAGATACGCAGTATTTT.

V is TRBV7-9 and J is TRBJ2-1; 10 bases map to TRBD2. The trim removed 10 bases at V and 5 bases at J, leaving 8 bases unmatched. The CDR3 spans 14 residues. In germline, CDR1 is SEHNR, CDR2 FQNEAQ (reference sequence). This CDR3 reads CATQLAGQNNEQFF. CDR3 sequence (DNA): TGTGCCACCCAACTAGCGGGGCAAAACAATGAGCAGTTCTTC.

DNA for the CDR3: TGTGCCAGCAGCGGCGCGGGGGGCCTGAACACCGGGGAGCTGTTTTTT. This sequence encodes CASSGAGGLNTGELFF. The rearrangement uses TRBV11-3 and TRBJ2-2; 8 bases are a match to TRBD2. CDR3 length: 16 residues. Trimming took 5 bases from V and 1 from J; bases not matched to a gene: 6. Germline-derived CDR1 and CDR2 are SGHNT and YENEEA.

CDR3 nucleotide sequence: TGTGCCAGCAGTTCCACTCTAGCGGGGGGACCAGATACGCAGTATTTT. This encodes CASSSTLAGGPDTQYF. The chain links TRBV27 to TRBJ2-3, with TRBD2 matching 11 bases. The V and J ends lost 4 bases and 4 bases, in that order; junction bases with no gene match: 7. CDR3 length: 16 amino acids. Looked up from germline, CDR1 is MNHEY and CDR2 is SMNVEV (reference sequence).

This clone was recorded a few times. V gene TRBV30 combines with J gene TRBJ2-2, with D tentatively TRBD1 (6 bases). The CDR3 is made up of 14 amino acids. Trimming cost V 3 bases and J 4 bases, with 12 bases left between them. CDR1 and CDR2 from the germline V gene are GTSNPN and SVGIG (reference sequence). In DNA form, the CDR3 reads TGTGCCTGGAGCGATCAGGGGCGCACCGGGGAGCTGTTTTTT. Translation: CAWSDQGRTGELFF.

The chain joins TRBV19 to TRBJ1-6; 8 nucleotides agree with TRBD1. J lost 7 bases, V lost 3 bases, and 2 bases had no gene match. The CDR3 sequence is 14 residues long. Germline CDR1 LNHDA, CDR2 SQIVND (reference sequence). CDR3: CASSIDRGNSPLHF. CDR3 nucleotide sequence: TGTGCCAGTAGTATCGACAGGGGAAATTCACCCCTCCACTTT. The variable domain in full, with the rest retrieved from reference TRBV19 and TRBJ1-6, is DGGITQSPKYLFRKEGQNVTLSCEQNLNHDAMYWYRQDPGQGLRLIYYSQIVNDFQKGDIAEGYSVSREKKESFPLTVTSAQKNPTAFYLCASSIDRGNSPLHFGNGTRLTVT.

J is TRBJ1-2 and V is TRBV19, with 8 nucleotides matching TRBD1. This CDR3 region has 14 residues. With 10 bases clipped from V and 5 bases from J, the junction kept 12 bases outside the gene matches. In germline, CDR1 is LNHDA, CDR2 SQIVND (reference sequence). The CDR3 nucleotides read TGTGCCACGAGACAGGGGACGGGGTGGTATGGCTACACCTTC. It yields the protein CATRQGTGWYGYTF.

The CDR3, as DNA: TGCAGCGTTGTGACAGGGGATAGCAATCAGCCCCAGCATTTT. It yields the protein CSVVTGDSNQPQHF. The rearrangement joins TRBV29-1 to TRBJ1-5, with 8 bases fitting TRBD1. The CDR3 is 14 residues long. V shed 4 bases and J 0 bases; nucleotides not matched to a gene: 2. Germline CDR1 SQVTM, CDR2 ANQGSEA.

Details on this clone: At the DNA level, this CDR3 is encoded by other sequences in the same sample as well. The chain carries TRBV7-9 and TRBJ1-6; the D gene is possibly TRBD1 (5 bases). This CDR3 has 15 amino acids. The germline CDR1 and CDR2 sequences are SEHNR and FQNEAQ (reference sequence). The V end lost 1 base, the J end lost 7 bases, and 11 bases lay between the germline ends. CDR3 in amino acids: CASSLGGARNSPLHF. CDR3 sequence (DNA): TGTGCCAGCAGCTTAGGGGGCGCAAGGAATTCACCCCTCCACTTT.

The chain has TRBV18 and TRBJ2-6; D is ambiguous. The germline V and J ends were trimmed by 0 bases and 0 bases, with 3 bases remaining between them. Germline loops: CDR1 KGHSH, CDR2 LQKENI. This CDR3 spans 15 amino acids. CDR3 nucleotide sequence: TGTGCCAGCTCACCACCATTCTCTGGGGCCAACGTCCTGACTTTC. It translates to CASSPPFSGANVLTF.

V usage is TRBV30 and J usage is TRBJ2-5; D is unresolved. With 1 base removed from V and 5 bases from J, the gap between germline ends came to 8 bases. CDR3 length: 12 residues. CDR1 GTSNPN and CDR2 SVGIG come from the germline V gene (reference sequence). CDR3 in DNA: TGTGCCTGGAGTGCTAGTTCCGAGACCCAGTACTTC. It yields the protein CAWSASSETQYF. The full variable domain, in which reference TRBV30 and TRBJ2-5 provide the parts outside the CDR3, is SQTIHQWPATLVQPVGSPLSLECTVEGTSNPNLYWYRQAAGRGLQLLFYSVGIGQISSEVPQNLSASRPQDRQFILSSKKLLLSDSGFYLCAWSASSETQYFGPGTRLLVL.

V is TRBV2 and J is TRBJ2-5; D is uncertain. Germline-derived CDR1 and CDR2 are SNHLY and FYNNEI. Between the trimmed V and J ends, which lost 4 bases and 5 bases, there was a span of 14 bases. CDR3 length equals 14 residues. The CDR3 DNA follows: TGTGCCAGCAGTGGCCTGACGGTCCGGGAGACCCAGTACTTC. Translation gives CASSGLTVRETQYF. The whole variable domain, remainder taken from reference TRBV2 and TRBJ2-5, is EPEVTQTPSHQVTQMGQEVILRCVPISNHLYFYWYRQILGQKVEFLVSFYNNEISEKSEIFDDQFSVERPDGSNFTLKIRSTKLEDSAMYFCASSGLTVRETQYFGPGTRLLVL.

The chain uses TRBV9 and TRBJ2-7; 8 nucleotides agree with TRBD1. Germline-derived CDR1 and CDR2 are SGDLS and YYNGEE. The CDR3 is 15 residues long. The ends lost 4 bases at V and 6 bases at J; junction bases unmatched: 12. CDR3 DNA sequence: TGTGCCAGCAGCTTCCGATCGACAGGGGATAGCGAGCAGTACTTC. Protein: CASSFRSTGDSEQYF.

The count of this clone is one. The chain carries TRBV30 and TRBJ1-1; unclear D gene. V was shortened by 1 base and J by 0 bases, with 12 bases between the two germline ends. This CDR3 contains 15 residues. In germline, CDR1 is GTSNPN, CDR2 SVGIG (reference sequence). For the CDR3, the DNA is TGTGCCTGGAGTGAAGTGCCACCAATGAACACTGAAGCTTTCTTT. Translating it yields CAWSEVPPMNTEAFF.

The chain employs TRBV27 and TRBJ2-3; 7 bases map to TRBD1. The CDR3 loop spans 14 amino acids. V shed 8 bases, J shed 5 bases, and the junction held 10 bases outside the gene matches. Per the germline V gene, CDR1 is MNHEY and CDR2 is SMNVEV (reference sequence). The DNA for the CDR3 is TGTGCCAGCCGGGGACAGACGGGATTAGATACGCAGTATTTT. Its protein is CASRGQTGLDTQYF.

The genes are TRBV27 and TRBJ1-2; D not certain. Germline CDR1 is MNHEY and CDR2 is SMNVEV (reference sequence). Trimming stripped 6 bases from V and 4 bases from J, with 21 bases between. This CDR3 comprises 16 residues. CDR3 bases: TGTGCCAGCAGCCCCCGGGAGGGTAATGTCGGCTATGGCTACACCTTC. Its translation is CASSPREGNVGYGYTF.

CDR3 sequence: CAWSPDSSFQPQHF. The CDR3 DNA sequence: TGTGCCTGGAGCCCGGATAGCAGTTTTCAGCCCCAGCATTTT. The chain recombines TRBV30 with TRBJ1-5, with no clear D. This CDR3 is 14 amino acids long. V dropped 3 bases and J dropped 6 bases, with 15 bases sitting between them. Germline-derived CDR1 and CDR2 are GTSNPN and SVGIG (reference sequence).

The chain joins TRBV5-4 to TRBJ2-1, with 7 bases lining up with TRBD1. V lost 4 bases, J lost 4 bases, and 8 bases stayed unmatched. This CDR3 contains 15 residues. Germline CDR1 reads SGHNT; CDR2 reads YYREEE (reference sequence). CDR3 nucleotides: TGTGCCAGCAGCAATCCCGGACAGGATTACAATGAGCAGTTCTTC. This gives the protein CASSNPGQDYNEQFF.

The rearrangement joins TRBV5-4 to TRBJ2-3, with TRBD2 matching over 8 bases. After removal of 5 bases from V and 4 bases from J, the junction contained 9 bases not matched to a gene. This CDR3 comprises 15 residues. Germline V gene data show CDR1 as SGHNT and CDR2 as YYREEE (reference sequence). The CDR3 protein is CASSLSGARADTQYF. As DNA, the CDR3 is TGTGCCAGCAGTCTTAGCGGGGCAAGGGCAGATACGCAGTATTTT.

This clone has just one count. This chain joins TRBV27 and TRBJ2-1, with 8 bases identical to TRBD2. Per the germline V gene, CDR1 is MNHEY and CDR2 is SMNVEV (reference sequence). CDR3 size: 14 residues. The V segment lost 8 bases and the J segment 4 bases; nucleotides outside the gene matches: 7. CDR3 nucleotides: TGTGCCAGCGGGTGGCGGGGGGCTTACAATGAGCAGTTCTTC. This translates into CASGWRGAYNEQFF.

As DNA, the CDR3 is TGTGCCAGCATCGCGAGGGGAGGGGAGACCCAGTACTTC. This translates into CASIARGGETQYF. The genes are TRBV6-5 and TRBJ2-5; 7 bases match TRBD2. Germline CDR1 reads MNHEY; CDR2 reads SVGAGI. Trimming cost V 7 bases and J 5 bases; bases outside gene matches: 7. CDR3 length: 13 residues.

Only one count was recorded for this clone. The genes are TRBV2 and TRBJ1-3; TRBD1 matches 10 bases. Trimming cost V 7 bases and J 1 base; bases outside gene matches: 4. This CDR3 has 15 amino acids. CDR1 and CDR2 from the germline V gene are SNHLY and FYNNEI. The CDR3 DNA is TGTGCCAGCAACGGACAGGGGGTTTCTGGAAACACCATATATTTT. Its translation: CASNGQGVSGNTIYF.